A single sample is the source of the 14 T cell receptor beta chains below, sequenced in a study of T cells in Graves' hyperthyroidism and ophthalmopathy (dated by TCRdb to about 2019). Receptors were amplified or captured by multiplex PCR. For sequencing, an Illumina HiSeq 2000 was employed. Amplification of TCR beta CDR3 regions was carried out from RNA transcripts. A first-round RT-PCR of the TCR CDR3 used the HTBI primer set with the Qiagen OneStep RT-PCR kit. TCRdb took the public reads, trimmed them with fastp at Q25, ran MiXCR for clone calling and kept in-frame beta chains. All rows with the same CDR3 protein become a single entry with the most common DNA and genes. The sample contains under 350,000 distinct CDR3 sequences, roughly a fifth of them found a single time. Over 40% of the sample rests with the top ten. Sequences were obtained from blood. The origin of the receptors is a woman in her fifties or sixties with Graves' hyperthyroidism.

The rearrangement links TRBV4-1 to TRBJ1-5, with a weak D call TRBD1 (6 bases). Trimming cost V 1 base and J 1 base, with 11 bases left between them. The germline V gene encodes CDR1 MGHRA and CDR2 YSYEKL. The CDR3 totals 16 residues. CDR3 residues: CASSQVAGQSNQPQHF. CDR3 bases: TGCGCCAGCAGCCAAGTTGCCGGACAGAGCAATCAGCCCCAGCATTTT.

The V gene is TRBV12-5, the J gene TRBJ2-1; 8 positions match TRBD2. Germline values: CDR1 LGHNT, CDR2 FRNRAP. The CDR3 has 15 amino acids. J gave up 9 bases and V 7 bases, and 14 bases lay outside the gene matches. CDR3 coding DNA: TGTGCTAGTGCCTTCCCTACTAGCGGAGGAGTTGAGCAGTTCTTC. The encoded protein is CASAFPTSGGVEQFF.

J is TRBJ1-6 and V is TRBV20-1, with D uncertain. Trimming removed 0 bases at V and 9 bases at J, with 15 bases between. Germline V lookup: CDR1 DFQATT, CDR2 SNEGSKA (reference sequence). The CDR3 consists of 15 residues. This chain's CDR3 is CSAREEPGRGSPLHF. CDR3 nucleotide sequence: TGCAGTGCTAGAGAAGAGCCCGGACGAGGTTCACCCCTCCACTTT.

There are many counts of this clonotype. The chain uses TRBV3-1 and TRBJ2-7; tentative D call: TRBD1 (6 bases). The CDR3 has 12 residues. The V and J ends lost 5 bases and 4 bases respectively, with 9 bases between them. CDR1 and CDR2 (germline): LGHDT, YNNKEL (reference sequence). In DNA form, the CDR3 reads TGTGCCAGCAGCTATACAGGGTACGAGCAGTACTTC. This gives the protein CASSYTGYEQYF.

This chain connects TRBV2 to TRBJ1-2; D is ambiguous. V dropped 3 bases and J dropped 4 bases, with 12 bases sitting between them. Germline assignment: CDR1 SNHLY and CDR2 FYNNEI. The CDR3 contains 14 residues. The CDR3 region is CASSEAKASYGYTF. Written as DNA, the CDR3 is TGTGCCAGCAGTGAGGCGAAAGCTAGCTATGGCTACACCTTC.

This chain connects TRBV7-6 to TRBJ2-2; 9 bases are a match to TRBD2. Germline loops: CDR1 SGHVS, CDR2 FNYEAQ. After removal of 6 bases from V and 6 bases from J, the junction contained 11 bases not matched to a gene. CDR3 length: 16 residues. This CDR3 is CASSHRASGTSGELFF. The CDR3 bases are TGTGCCAGCAGTCATAGGGCTAGCGGGACGTCCGGGGAGCTGTTTTTT.

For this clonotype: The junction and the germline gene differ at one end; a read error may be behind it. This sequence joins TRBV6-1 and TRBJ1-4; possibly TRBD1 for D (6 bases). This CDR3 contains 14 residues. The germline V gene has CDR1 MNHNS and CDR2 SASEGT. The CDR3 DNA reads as TGTGCCAGCAGCCTAACAGGGCGGGATGAAAAACGGTTTTTT. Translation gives CASSLTGRDEKRFF.

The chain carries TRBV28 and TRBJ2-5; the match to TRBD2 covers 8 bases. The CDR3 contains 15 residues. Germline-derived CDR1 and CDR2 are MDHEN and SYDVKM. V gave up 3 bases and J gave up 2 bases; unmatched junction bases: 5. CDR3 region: CASSFISGGQETQYF. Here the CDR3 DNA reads TGTGCCAGCAGTTTTATAAGCGGGGGTCAAGAGACCCAGTACTTC.

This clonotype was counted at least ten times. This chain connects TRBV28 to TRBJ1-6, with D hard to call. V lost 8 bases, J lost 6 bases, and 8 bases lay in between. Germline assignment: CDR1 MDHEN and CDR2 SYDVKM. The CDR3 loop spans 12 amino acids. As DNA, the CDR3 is TGTGCCAGCGCCACGGGTAATTCACCCCTCCACTTT. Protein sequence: CASATGNSPLHF.

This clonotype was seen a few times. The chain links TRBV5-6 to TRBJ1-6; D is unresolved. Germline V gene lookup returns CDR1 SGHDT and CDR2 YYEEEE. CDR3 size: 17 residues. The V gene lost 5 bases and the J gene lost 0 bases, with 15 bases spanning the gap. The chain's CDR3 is CASSYSSGDSYNSPLHF. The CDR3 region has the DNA TGTGCCAGCAGTTACTCGAGCGGAGACTCCTATAATTCACCCCTCCACTTT.

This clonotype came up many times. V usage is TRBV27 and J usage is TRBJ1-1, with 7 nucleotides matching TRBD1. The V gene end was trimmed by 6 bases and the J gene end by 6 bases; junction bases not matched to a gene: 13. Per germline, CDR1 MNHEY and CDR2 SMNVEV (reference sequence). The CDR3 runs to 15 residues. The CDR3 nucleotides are TGTGCCAGCAGGACTGGGGACAGATCGACCGCTGAAGCTTTCTTT. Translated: CASRTGDRSTAEAFF.

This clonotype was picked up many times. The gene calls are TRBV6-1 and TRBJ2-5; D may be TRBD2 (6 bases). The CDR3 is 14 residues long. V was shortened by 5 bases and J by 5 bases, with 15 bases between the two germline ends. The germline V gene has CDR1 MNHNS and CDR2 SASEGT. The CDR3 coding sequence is TGTGCCAGCAGTTACGCCGCAGGGAGGGAGACCCAGTACTTC. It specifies CASSYAAGRETQYF.

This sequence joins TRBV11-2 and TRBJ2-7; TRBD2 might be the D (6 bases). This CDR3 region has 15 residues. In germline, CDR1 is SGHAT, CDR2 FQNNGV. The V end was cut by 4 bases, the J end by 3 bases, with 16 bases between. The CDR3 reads CASSSVEGVFYEQYF. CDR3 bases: TGTGCCAGCAGCTCCGTGGAGGGTGTTTTCTACGAGCAGTACTTC.

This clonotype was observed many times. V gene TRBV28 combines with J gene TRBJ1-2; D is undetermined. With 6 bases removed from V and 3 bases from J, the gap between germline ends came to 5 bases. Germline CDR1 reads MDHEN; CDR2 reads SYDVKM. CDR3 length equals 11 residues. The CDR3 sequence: CASSQDYGYTF. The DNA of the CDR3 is TGTGCCAGCAGCCAAGACTATGGCTACACCTTC.